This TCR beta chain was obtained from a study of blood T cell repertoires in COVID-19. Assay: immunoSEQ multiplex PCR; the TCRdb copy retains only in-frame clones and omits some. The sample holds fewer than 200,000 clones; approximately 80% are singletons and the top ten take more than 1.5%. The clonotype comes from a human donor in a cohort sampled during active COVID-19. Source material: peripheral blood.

The CDR3 nucleotides are TGCGCCAGCAGCCAGGATCACAGGGGTCCGGGGGAGCAGTACTTC. This codes for CASSQDHRGPGEQYF. The genes are TRBV4-3 and TRBJ2-7; TRBD1 matches at 7 bases. This CDR3 spans 15 amino acids. CDR1 is LGHNA, CDR2 YSLEER, per germline. V dropped 3 bases and J dropped 7; count of bases not matched to a gene: 12.